This TCR beta chain was found in a study of blood T cell repertoires in COVID-19. TCRdb's copy holds only in-frame clones and misses some; the assay was immunoSEQ multiplex PCR. Altogether about 49,000 clones are present, about three quarters being singletons, with the ten largest covering about 45%. CDR3 length: 16 residues. From germline, CDR1 is MNHNS and CDR2 SASEGT. V lost 4 bases, J lost 8 bases, and 13 bases stayed unmatched. Sample: peripheral blood. This chain uses TRBV6-1 with TRBJ1-2; 10 bases are shared with TRBD1. The sequence derives from a man between 65 and 85 years old with active or convalescent COVID-19. The DNA for the CDR3 is TGTGCCAGCAGTGGATTGAGTCGGACAGGGGGGGGCGGCTACACCTTC. Translated: CASSGLSRTGGGGYTF.